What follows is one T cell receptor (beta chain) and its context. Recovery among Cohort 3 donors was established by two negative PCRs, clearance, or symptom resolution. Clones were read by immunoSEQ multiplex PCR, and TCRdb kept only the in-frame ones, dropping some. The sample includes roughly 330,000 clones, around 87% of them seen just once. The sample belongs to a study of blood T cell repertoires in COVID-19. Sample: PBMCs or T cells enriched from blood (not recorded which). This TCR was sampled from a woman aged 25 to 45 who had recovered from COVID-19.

This CDR3 is CSASSFLGEGAKNIQYF. The CDR3 bases are TGCAGTGCTAGTTCGTTTTTGGGAGAAGGAGCCAAAAACATTCAGTACTTC. The gene calls are TRBV20-1 and TRBJ2-4; D possibly corresponds to TRBD2 (5 bases). This CDR3 region has 17 residues. Germline CDR1 reads DFQATT; CDR2 reads SNEGSKA (reference sequence). The V end lost 3 bases, the J end lost 0 bases, and 18 bases lay between the germline ends.